These T cell receptor beta chains were read from a single sample in a study of cytomegalovirus exposure and HLA in healthy donors. The protocol was immunoSEQ multiplex PCR, while the TCRdb copy is restricted to in-frame clones and leaves out a portion. The sample lists about 120,000 clones, roughly 82% occurring once. Material: PBMCs. The source is a woman under 30 in good health and CMV-seronegative. Both conserved end residues are part of each CDR3. The order of the fields is J gene, clone size, D gene, V gene, CDR3 DNA, CDR3 protein. D genes are given only for firm matches. Some rows mark clone size as missing; the rest say once, few, many or name a class of expanded clone.

TRBJ1-1	NA	NA	TRBV7-8	TGTGCCAGCAGCTTAGCGCACAGGAACCCCGAAGCTTTCTTT	CASSLAHRNPEAFF
TRBJ2-1	NA	TRBD2	TRBV7-9	TGTGCCAGCAGCTTAGGGGGAACTAGCGGGATGTACAATGAGCAGTTCTTC	CASSLGGTSGMYNEQFF
TRBJ2-7	NA	NA	TRBV18	TGTGCCAGCTCACCACCAAGAAGGGGCGAGCAGTACTTC	CASSPPRRGEQYF
TRBJ2-1	once	TRBD1	TRBV14	TGTGCCAGCAGCCCTCTACCGGGACAGGTCTCCTACAATGAGCAGTTCTTC	CASSPLPGQVSYNEQFF
TRBJ2-3	NA	TRBD2	TRBV18	TGTGCCAGCTCACCGCTTAGCGGGACTAGCACAGATACGCAGTATTTT	CASSPLSGTSTDTQYF
TRBJ2-3	NA	NA	TRBV15	TGTGCCACCCGAGCGGCCCTGGGGACAGATACGCAGTATTTT	CATRAALGTDTQYF
TRBJ1-2	few	NA	TRBV29-1	TGCAGCGTGAACCCGGAAGCGAGCTATGGCTACACCTTC	CSVNPEASYGYTF
TRBJ1-3	once	TRBD1	TRBV19	TGTGCCAGTAACGGGGGACAGGCTGGAAACACCATATATTTT	CASNGGQAGNTIYF
TRBJ1-6	NA	TRBD1	TRBV2	TGTGCCAGCTCTGAGAGGGGGACAGGGTATTCACCCCTCCACTTT	CASSERGTGYSPLHF
TRBJ2-1	NA	TRBD2	TRBV7-2	TGTGCCAGCAGCTTGGTAGCGGGATACGTCTACAATGAGCAGTTCTTC	CASSLVAGYVYNEQFF
TRBJ2-1	once	TRBD2	TRBV18	TGTGCCAGCTCCCCGGCTAGCGGAAACAATGAGCAGTTCTTC	CASSPASGNNEQFF
TRBJ1-2	once	TRBD1	TRBV27	TGTGCCAGCAGTTTAAACAGGGGGGACTATGGCTACACCTTC	CASSLNRGDYGYTF
TRBJ1-5	NA	TRBD1	TRBV2	TGTGCCTCGAACGGACAGGGGAATCAGCCCCAGCATTTT	CASNGQGNQPQHF
TRBJ1-2	NA	TRBD1	TRBV29-1	TGCAGCGCCAGGGGACAGGGCTCTAACTATGGCTACACCTTC	CSARGQGSNYGYTF
TRBJ1-2	NA	NA	TRBV19	TGTGCCAGTAGTCCCCTGGACAGTGCTTCCTATGGCTACACCTTC	CASSPLDSASYGYTF
TRBJ2-3	NA	NA	TRBV29-1	TGCAGCGTGGGTGCTAGCGTGACTAGGACAGATACGCAGTATTTT	CSVGASVTRTDTQYF
TRBJ1-2	few	TRBD1	TRBV7-9	TGTGCCAGCAGCTTACAGGGGGCTAGTTCGTACACCTTC	CASSLQGASSYTF